These 16 T cell receptor beta chains originate from one sample sequenced in a study of control samples from healthy donors and cancer patients. Assay: immunoSEQ multiplex PCR; the TCRdb copy retains only in-frame clones and omits some. Among about 130,000 clones, approximately 90% were seen once, and the ten largest hold roughly 8.7%. Source material: blood. These receptors all come from a man aged 18 to 29 in good health.

The genes are TRBV5-1 and TRBJ1-1, with 9 nucleotides matching TRBD1. CDR3 length: 17 amino acids. Trimming at V came to 1 base and at J to 3 bases, leaving 10 bases not matched to a gene. CDR1 is SGHRS and CDR2 is YFSETQ in the germline V gene. CDR3 loop: CASSLPGTGYRDTEAFF. The CDR3 nucleotides read TGCGCCAGCAGCTTGCCCGGGACAGGGTATAGGGACACTGAAGCTTTCTTT. The full variable domain, rest sourced from reference TRBV5-1 and TRBJ1-1, is KAGVTQTPRYLIKTRGQQVTLSCSPISGHRSVSWYQQTPGQGLQFLFEYFSETQRNKGNFPGRFSGRQFSNSRSEMNVSTLELGDSALYLCASSLPGTGYRDTEAFFGQGTRLTVV.

This chain joins TRBV27 and TRBJ1-2; TRBD1 might be the D (6 bases). Trimming took off 5 bases at V and 4 bases at J, with 14 bases between the two ends. CDR1 MNHEY and CDR2 SMNVEV come from the germline V gene (reference sequence). The CDR3 contains 14 residues. CDR3 DNA sequence: TGTGCCAGCAGTCGAGGGGGTTACGGCTATGGCTACACCTTC. Translating it yields CASSRGGYGYGYTF.

The chain recombines TRBV7-9 with TRBJ2-1; D not certain. The germline V and J ends were trimmed by 0 bases and 8 bases, with 14 bases remaining between them. This CDR3 comprises 15 residues. Germline-derived CDR1 and CDR2 are SEHNR and FQNEAQ (reference sequence). The CDR3, as DNA: TGTGCCAGCAGCTTAGCGTTCGCGATGAGAGATGAGCAGTTCTTC. It is translated as CASSLAFAMRDEQFF.

The chain recombines TRBV19 with TRBJ2-3; 8 bases fit TRBD2. CDR1 and CDR2 from the germline V gene are LNHDA and SQIVND (reference sequence). With V trimmed by 3 bases and J by 0 bases, 2 bases remained unmatched. The length of the CDR3 is 15 residues. CDR3 residues: CASSIRGGSTDTQYF. The CDR3 bases are TGTGCCAGTAGTATTCGGGGGGGGAGCACAGATACGCAGTATTTT. Filled out from reference TRBV19 and TRBJ2-3, the complete variable domain reads DGGITQSPKYLFRKEGQNVTLSCEQNLNHDAMYWYRQDPGQGLRLIYYSQIVNDFQKGDIAEGYSVSREKKESFPLTVTSAQKNPTAFYLCASSIRGGSTDTQYFGPGTRLTVL.

V gene TRBV11-2 combines with J gene TRBJ1-1; possibly TRBD1 for D (6 bases). CDR3 length equals 12 residues. Trimming shortened V by 6 bases and J by 10 bases, and 15 bases separated the two germline ends. Germline lookup yields CDR1 SGHAT and CDR2 FQNNGV. CDR3 in amino acids: CASRRGPRGAFF. CDR3 DNA: TGTGCCAGCAGAAGAGGGCCCAGGGGAGCTTTCTTT.

The chain joins TRBV6-4 to TRBJ2-3, with D perhaps matching TRBD1 (8 bases). V was pared by 6 bases and J by 0 bases, with 16 bases between. The CDR3 has 16 residues. The V gene's germline CDR1 is MRHNA and CDR2 SNTAGT. The CDR3: CASSETGGASTDTQYF. In nucleotides, the CDR3 is TGTGCCAGCAGCGAAACAGGGGGGGCTAGCACAGATACGCAGTATTTT.

V gene TRBV4-2 combines with J gene TRBJ2-1, with a possible D match to TRBD2 (7 bases). The germline gives CDR1 LGHNA, CDR2 YNFKEQ. V shed 0 bases and J shed 7 bases, with 16 bases lying between them. The CDR3 is made up of 16 amino acids. CDR3 residues: CASSQELGGARNEQFF. CDR3 in DNA: TGTGCCAGCAGCCAAGAATTGGGGGGGGCTCGTAATGAGCAGTTCTTC.

The chain is built from TRBV11-2 and TRBJ1-6; D is unclear. V was pared by 2 bases and J by 7 bases, with 6 bases between. There are 13 residues in the CDR3. Germline V gene sequence: CDR1 SGHAT, CDR2 FQNNGV. The DNA of the CDR3 is TGTGCCAGCAGCTTACAAAGGAATTCACCCCTCCACTTT. Its protein is CASSLQRNSPLHF.

The chain has TRBV6-5 and TRBJ1-5, with D unclear. This CDR3 has 15 residues. Trimming pared 7 bases from V and 0 bases from J, leaving 13 bases between. Germline CDR1 and CDR2: MNHEY and SVGAGI. The CDR3 nucleotides read TGTGCCAGCAATAATCGCTTCGATAGCAATCAGCCCCAGCATTTT. The encoded protein is CASNNRFDSNQPQHF.

J is TRBJ1-1 and V is TRBV27; TRBD1 might be the D (6 bases). This CDR3 region has 14 residues. Germline CDR1 MNHEY, CDR2 SMNVEV (reference sequence). Trimming removed 3 bases at V and 7 bases at J, with 15 bases between. The CDR3 nucleotides read TGTGCCAGCAGTTTCCGTCGGACAGAAAATGAAGCTTTCTTT. Translating gives CASSFRRTENEAFF.

The sample holds a few counts of this clone. The chain employs TRBV3-1 (or the pseudogene TRBV3-2) and TRBJ1-1, with no clear D. The CDR3 consists of 14 residues. The germline CDR1 and CDR2 sequences are LGHDT and YNNKEL (reference sequence). V was cut by 1 base and J by 3 bases, with 9 bases left in between. This CDR3 is CASSQGWGDTEAFF. The CDR3 bases are TGTGCCAGCAGCCAAGGCTGGGGTGACACTGAAGCTTTCTTT.

This chain connects TRBV4-1 to TRBJ1-2; 9 positions match TRBD1. CDR1 and CDR2 (germline): MGHRA, YSYEKL. J lost 3 bases, V lost 0 bases, and 5 bases had no gene match. The CDR3 spans 16 residues. In nucleotides, the CDR3 is TGCGCCAGCAGCCAAGAAACAGGGGGCGTTGACTATGGCTACACCTTC. It is translated as CASSQETGGVDYGYTF.

The rearrangement joins TRBV5-1 to TRBJ1-5; 8 nucleotides align to TRBD1. CDR1 is SGHRS, CDR2 YFSETQ, per germline. V was clipped by 5 bases and J by 5 bases; unmatched bases: 6. CDR3 size: 14 residues. CDR3 sequence reads: CASSPGTGDQPQHF. In DNA form, the CDR3 reads TGCGCCAGCAGTCCCGGGACAGGCGATCAGCCCCAGCATTTT.

V and J are TRBV15 and TRBJ1-3; D gene ambiguous. Per the germline V gene, CDR1 is LNHNV and CDR2 is YYDKDF (reference sequence). Trimming removed 0 bases from V and 9 bases from J, with 33 bases in between. The CDR3 loop spans 21 amino acids. The CDR3 nucleotides are TGTGCCACCAGCAGAGATCGGGAGACTGTTGGACGAAGCCCGGATGGAGTCACCATATATTTT. This codes for CATSRDRETVGRSPDGVTIYF.

V is TRBV27 and J is TRBJ1-2, with D unresolved. The CDR3 extends over 13 amino acids. Trimming shortened V by 6 bases and J by 8 bases, and 16 bases separated the two germline ends. Germline V lookup: CDR1 MNHEY, CDR2 SMNVEV (reference sequence). The CDR3: CASSHAESAGYTF. CDR3 DNA: TGTGCCAGCAGCCACGCGGAATCAGCCGGCTACACCTTC.

V and J are TRBV3-1 (or the pseudogene TRBV3-2) and TRBJ1-3; no definite D call. Germline CDR1 is LGHDT and CDR2 is YNNKEL (reference sequence). This CDR3 has 17 amino acids. With 1 base removed from V and 0 bases from J, the gap between germline ends came to 13 bases. The CDR3 coding sequence is TGTGCCAGCAGCCAAGCGCCCCGGTGGCCCTCTGGAAACACCATATATTTT. Residues: CASSQAPRWPSGNTIYF.